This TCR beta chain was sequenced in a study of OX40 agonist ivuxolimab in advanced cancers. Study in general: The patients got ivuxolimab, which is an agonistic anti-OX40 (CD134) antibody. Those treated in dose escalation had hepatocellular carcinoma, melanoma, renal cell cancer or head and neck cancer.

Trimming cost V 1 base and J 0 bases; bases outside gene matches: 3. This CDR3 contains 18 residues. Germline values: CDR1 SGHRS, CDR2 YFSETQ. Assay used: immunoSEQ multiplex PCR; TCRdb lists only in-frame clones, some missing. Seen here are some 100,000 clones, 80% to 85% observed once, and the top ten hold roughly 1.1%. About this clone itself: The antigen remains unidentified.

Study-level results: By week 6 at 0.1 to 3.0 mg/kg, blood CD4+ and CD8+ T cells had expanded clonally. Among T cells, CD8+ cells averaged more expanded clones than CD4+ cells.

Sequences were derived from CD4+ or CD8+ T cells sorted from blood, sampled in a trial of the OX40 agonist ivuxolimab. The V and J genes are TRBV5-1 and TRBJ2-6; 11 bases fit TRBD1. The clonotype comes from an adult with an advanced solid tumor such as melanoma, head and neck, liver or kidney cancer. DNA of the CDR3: TGCGCCAGCAGCTTGACCGGGACAGGGGGCTCTGGGGCCAACGTCCTGACTTTC. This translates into CASSLTGTGGSGANVLTF.